These 6 T cell receptor beta chains share one sample of origin, sequenced in a study of cytomegalovirus exposure and HLA in healthy donors. This PCR relied on a set of 60 Vbeta primers and 13 Jbeta primers. Libraries were prepared by immunoSEQ multiplex PCR; TCRdb keeps only in-frame clonotypes and omits some of them. The data hold roughly 150,000 clones, with around 86% observed a single time. Sample: PBMCs. The receptors here all came from a girl aged 2-10 years in good health and CMV-seropositive.

The rearrangement joins TRBV19 to TRBJ1-5; D possibly corresponds to TRBD1 (6 bases). The CDR3 spans 15 residues. The germline gives CDR1 LNHDA, CDR2 SQIVND (reference sequence). Trimming took off 5 bases at V and 0 bases at J, with 11 bases between the two ends. The chain's CDR3 is CASSWTEYSNQPQHF. In DNA, the CDR3 is TGTGCCAGTAGTTGGACAGAATATAGCAATCAGCCCCAGCATTTT.

This clone was seen only once. J is TRBJ1-3 and V is TRBV7-6; D is unresolved. The CDR3 covers 14 residues. Looked up from germline, CDR1 is SGHVS and CDR2 is FNYEAQ. With 0 bases removed from V and 4 bases from J, the gap between germline ends came to 7 bases. The CDR3 nucleotides are TGTGCCAGCAGCTTAGCCGAGTTGGGAAACACCATATATTTT. This translates into CASSLAELGNTIYF.

The table lists this clone with a count of one. The chain recombines TRBV5-1 with TRBJ2-5; TRBD2 agrees at 12 bases. Trimming cost V 4 bases and J 5 bases; bases outside gene matches: 9. Germline values: CDR1 SGHRS, CDR2 YFSETQ. There are 16 residues in the CDR3. The CDR3 here is CASSPGLAGSFETQYF. The CDR3, as DNA: TGCGCCAGCAGCCCTGGACTAGCGGGAAGTTTTGAGACCCAGTACTTC.

The rearrangement uses TRBV25-1 and TRBJ1-4; 7 bases are shared with TRBD1. The ends lost 11 bases at V and 6 bases at J; junction bases unmatched: 12. The V gene's germline CDR1 is MGHDK and CDR2 SYGVNS. There are 14 residues in the CDR3. CDR3 nucleotides: TGTGCCGACCCCGCGACAACAGGGGATGAAAAACTGTTTTTT. The encoded protein is CADPATTGDEKLFF.

The gene calls are TRBV4-1 and TRBJ2-7; TRBD1 matches 9 bases. CDR1 MGHRA and CDR2 YSYEKL come from the germline V gene. Trimming removed 3 bases from V and 7 bases from J; junction bases left unmatched: 7. The CDR3 is 14 residues long. CDR3 in DNA: TGCGCCAGCAGCCAGGAACAGGGGGCGCGGGAGCAGTACTTC. This translates into CASSQEQGAREQYF.

This chain uses TRBV27 with TRBJ2-4; no clear D. This CDR3 is built from 16 residues. CDR1 is MNHEY and CDR2 is SMNVEV in the germline V gene (reference sequence). Trimming left V 2 bases short and J 0 bases short, with 11 bases between. The chain's CDR3 is CASSLGGFLAKNIQYF. In DNA form, the CDR3 reads TGTGCCAGCAGTTTAGGCGGCTTTCTAGCCAAAAACATTCAGTACTTC.